Shown below are 21 T cell receptor beta chains from a single sample sequenced in a study of blood T cell repertoires in COVID-19. Sequencing was performed with immunoSEQ multiplex PCR; in TCRdb, only in-frame clones are kept and a portion is missing. The sample lists approximately 440,000 clones, 90% occurring once. Material for sequencing was PBMCs or T cells enriched from blood (not recorded which). The receptors come from a man between 18 and 29 years old who had recovered from COVID-19.

The rearrangement links TRBV19 to TRBJ1-5, with 8 nucleotides matching TRBD1. The germline V gene has CDR1 LNHDA and CDR2 SQIVND (reference sequence). CDR3 length equals 17 residues. The V and J ends lost 1 base and 1 base, in that order; junction bases with no gene match: 6. DNA of the CDR3: TGTGCCAGTAGTATAGGTCGCCACAGGGGGAGCAATCAGCCCCAGCATTTT. Protein product: CASSIGRHRGSNQPQHF.

V gene TRBV30 combines with J gene TRBJ1-4; weak D call: TRBD1 (5 bases). V was trimmed by 7 bases and J by 5 bases, leaving 23 bases between them. Germline loops: CDR1 GTSNPN, CDR2 SVGIG (reference sequence). This CDR3 comprises 16 residues. Here the CDR3 reads CASGGESGFTNEKLFF. CDR3 nucleotide sequence: TGTGCCTCTGGAGGGGAGAGCGGATTTACCAATGAAAAACTGTTTTTT. The variable domain in full, with the rest retrieved from reference TRBV30 and TRBJ1-4, is SQTIHQWPATLVQPVGSPLSLECTVEGTSNPNLYWYRQAAGRGLQLLFYSVGIGQISSEVPQNLSASRPQDRQFILSSKKLLLSDSGFYLCASGGESGFTNEKLFFGSGTQLSVL.

The chain uses TRBV30 and TRBJ1-6; D is possibly TRBD1 (5 bases). CDR1 and CDR2 (germline): GTSNPN, SVGIG (reference sequence). The ends were cut back, 5 bases at V and 14 bases at J, with 16 bases in the middle. The CDR3 sequence is 12 residues long. This CDR3 is CAWRPGDVALHF. CDR3 bases: TGTGCCTGGCGGCCGGGGGATGTGGCCCTCCACTTT.

This chain connects TRBV2 to TRBJ1-6; 8 bases align to TRBD1. The CDR3 extends over 14 amino acids. The ends lost 8 bases at V and 10 bases at J; junction bases unmatched: 10. Germline CDR1 SNHLY, CDR2 FYNNEI. The CDR3: CASRPGQGYSPLHF. For the CDR3, the DNA is TGTGCCAGCCGACCTGGACAGGGCTACTCACCCCTCCACTTT.

The rearrangement uses TRBV18 and TRBJ1-1, with D possibly matching TRBD1 (5 bases). The CDR3 is 13 amino acids. The V end was cut by 3 bases, the J end by 8 bases, with 13 bases between. Germline lookup yields CDR1 KGHSH and CDR2 LQKENI. The CDR3 reads CASSPSAGPEAFF. The CDR3 DNA sequence: TGTGCCAGCTCACCCTCGGCAGGGCCGGAAGCTTTCTTT.

The chain couples TRBV10-3 to TRBJ1-1; 8 bases agree with TRBD1. CDR3 length equals 16 residues. J gave up 1 base and V 3 bases, and 7 bases lay outside the gene matches. From germline, CDR1 is ENHRY and CDR2 SYGVKD. CDR3 nucleotides: TGTGCCATCAGTGATTTTGGACAGGGAGGGAACACTGAAGCTTTCTTT. It is translated as CAISDFGQGGNTEAFF.

This rearrangement joins TRBV20-1 to TRBJ2-5, with 10 bases aligning to TRBD2. V was pared by 3 bases and J by 5 bases, with 12 bases of the junction left unmatched. The length of the CDR3 is 16 residues. Per germline, CDR1 DFQATT and CDR2 SNEGSKA (reference sequence). The CDR3 spells CSASKGAGGPGETQYF. In DNA form, the CDR3 reads TGCAGTGCTAGTAAGGGAGCGGGAGGGCCAGGGGAGACCCAGTACTTC.

This clone was recorded once. The chain is built from TRBV12-3 or TRBV12-4 and TRBJ2-1; 7 nucleotides align to TRBD2. This CDR3 region has 13 residues. The J segment lost 2 bases and the V segment lost 10 bases, leaving 5 bases of the junction unmatched. CDR3 residues: CATSTSAYNEQFF. Here the CDR3 DNA reads TGTGCCACCTCTACTAGCGCCTACAATGAGCAGTTCTTC.

This clone was detected only once. CDR3 nucleotide sequence: TGCGCCAGCAGCCAAGGCCCGGGACTAGCGGGGTTGAGCTACGAGCAGTACTTC. This gives the protein CASSQGPGLAGLSYEQYF. The V call is TRBV4-1, the J call TRBJ2-7; TRBD2 matches at 13 bases. The CDR3 is 18 amino acids. Germline V CDR1 and CDR2: MGHRA, YSYEKL. J lost 3 bases, V lost 1 base, and 9 bases had no gene match.

This clone was observed a single time. V usage is TRBV9 and J usage is TRBJ2-1; 7 nucleotides match TRBD2. This CDR3 comprises 19 residues. The V segment lost 4 bases and the J segment 0 bases; nucleotides outside the gene matches: 16. Per the germline V gene, CDR1 is SGDLS and CDR2 is YYNGEE. The CDR3 protein is CASSHQVDSGSLSYNEQFF. Written as DNA, the CDR3 is TGTGCCAGCAGCCATCAAGTTGATAGCGGGTCCCTCTCCTACAATGAGCAGTTCTTC. Variable domain in full (rest from reference TRBV9 and TRBJ2-1): DSGVTQTPKHLITATGQRVTLRCSPRSGDLSVYWYQQSLDQGLQFLIQYYNGEERAKGNILERFSAQQFPDLHSELNLSSLELGDSALYFCASSHQVDSGSLSYNEQFFGPGTRLTVL.

The chain has TRBV6-1 and TRBJ1-5; TRBD1 aligns across 12 bases. Germline V gene sequence: CDR1 MNHNS, CDR2 SASEGT. V shed 2 bases, J shed 6 bases, and the junction held 2 bases outside the gene matches. This CDR3 is built from 15 residues. The CDR3 here is CASSERGQGAQPQHF. CDR3 in DNA: TGTGCCAGCAGTGAACGGGGACAGGGGGCTCAGCCCCAGCATTTT.

V usage is TRBV6-5 and J usage is TRBJ1-1; TRBD1 matches 7 bases. This CDR3 is built from 13 residues. Germline CDR1 and CDR2: MNHEY and SVGAGI. The ends lost 7 bases at V and 4 bases at J; junction bases unmatched: 6. The CDR3 sequence: CASIPPGGTEAFF. The CDR3 DNA follows: TGTGCCAGCATACCTCCAGGGGGCACTGAAGCTTTCTTT.

V usage is TRBV18 and J usage is TRBJ2-1, with a tentative D call TRBD2 (7 bases). The V end lost 3 bases, the J end lost 8 bases, and 14 bases lay between the germline ends. CDR1 is KGHSH and CDR2 is LQKENI in the germline V gene. The CDR3 length is 14 residues. The CDR3 DNA is TGTGCCAGCTCACCCACAAGGGGGGGGGATGAGCAGTTCTTC. It is translated as CASSPTRGGDEQFF.

This clone was found once. This chain's CDR3 is CATSRDIAGGVSTDTQYF. The CDR3 nucleotides are TGTGCCACCAGCAGAGACATAGCGGGAGGTGTTAGTACAGATACGCAGTATTTT. The rearrangement uses TRBV15 and TRBJ2-3; the match to TRBD2 covers 10 bases. This CDR3 region has 18 residues. V lost 0 bases and J lost 3; bases outside the gene matches: 9. Germline values: CDR1 LNHNV, CDR2 YYDKDF (reference sequence).

The chain carries TRBV4-1 and TRBJ1-1; 9 nucleotides line up with TRBD1. CDR3 size: 16 residues. The V segment lost 3 bases and the J segment 2 bases; nucleotides outside the gene matches: 7. The germline V gene encodes CDR1 MGHRA and CDR2 YSYEKL. The CDR3: CASSQPDRGANTEAFF. The DNA of the CDR3 is TGCGCCAGCAGCCAGCCGGACAGGGGAGCTAACACTGAAGCTTTCTTT.

CDR3 residues: CASSLGQGWPDTQYF. CDR3 bases: TGTGCCAGCAGCTTAGGACAGGGGTGGCCAGATACGCAGTATTTT. J is TRBJ2-3 and V is TRBV7-2; TRBD1 agrees at 8 bases. The CDR3 runs to 15 residues. Germline V lookup: CDR1 SGHTA, CDR2 FQGNSA. V lost 1 base to trimming and J lost 4 bases; unmatched junction nucleotides: 4. Full variable domain (missing parts from reference TRBV7-2 and TRBJ2-3): GAGVSQSPSNKVTEKGKDVELRCDPISGHTALYWYRQSLGQGLEFLIYFQGNSAPDKSGLPSDRFSAERTGGSVSTLTIQRTQQEDSAVYLCASSLGQGWPDTQYFGPGTRLTVL.

The rearrangement uses TRBV27 and TRBJ1-2; D possibly corresponds to TRBD1 (6 bases). The V gene lost 6 bases and the J gene lost 0 bases, with 20 bases spanning the gap. The CDR3 has 17 amino acids. Germline CDR1 is MNHEY and CDR2 is SMNVEV (reference sequence). The CDR3 protein is CASSYRIRDNSNYGYTF. The CDR3 coding sequence is TGTGCCAGCAGCTATCGGATCCGGGACAACTCTAACTATGGCTACACCTTC.

The chain carries TRBV28 and TRBJ1-3; D not resolved. This CDR3 is 14 amino acids long. The ends were cut back, 6 bases at V and 7 bases at J, with 16 bases in the middle. The germline V gene has CDR1 MDHEN and CDR2 SYDVKM. The CDR3 protein is CASSPLEGANTIYF. CDR3 bases: TGTGCCAGCAGCCCCCTGGAAGGAGCTAACACCATATATTTT.

This chain links TRBV5-1 with TRBJ1-5; D perhaps matches TRBD1 (6 bases). The CDR3 runs 17 residues. V shed 0 bases and J shed 4 bases, with 17 bases lying between them. The V gene's germline CDR1 is SGHRS and CDR2 YFSETQ. The CDR3 nucleotides are TGCGCCAGCAGCTTGGGAGCTACGGACAGATCGAATCAGCCCCAGCATTTT. It is translated as CASSLGATDRSNQPQHF.

This chain connects TRBV11-2 to TRBJ1-1, with D tentatively TRBD1 (6 bases). The V gene's germline CDR1 is SGHAT and CDR2 FQNNGV. V was clipped by 5 bases and J by 10 bases, with 17 bases between them. The CDR3 extends over 13 amino acids. The CDR3 DNA sequence: TGTGCCAGCAGCACGGGGGGGGCAGGTCTAGCTTTCTTT. Its translation: CASSTGGAGLAFF.

The rearrangement links TRBV7-2 to TRBJ1-6; tentatively, D is TRBD1 (5 bases). V was pared by 2 bases and J by 5 bases, with 10 bases between. The CDR3 runs to 15 residues. Germline lookup yields CDR1 SGHTA and CDR2 FQGNSA. CDR3 region: CASSLRGYDNSPLHF. CDR3 nucleotides: TGTGCCAGCAGCTTAAGGGGCTACGATAATTCACCCCTCCACTTT.